This TCR beta chain was documented in a study of CD8+ T cells in alopecia areata. Following extraction, RNA underwent reverse transcription to cDNA, which served as the sequencing template. Assay: immunoSEQ multiplex PCR; the TCRdb copy retains only in-frame clones and omits some. The sample records 190,000 or so clones, about 60% being singletons. The germline V gene encodes CDR1 SNHLY and CDR2 FYNNEI. CDR3 size: 12 residues. Trimming removed 2 bases at V and 9 bases at J, with 10 bases between. Noted treatment: oral pan-JAK inhibitor, 5-10 mg twice daily. The J gene is TRBJ2-5, the V gene TRBV2, with a possible D match to TRBD2 (6 bases). The sequence was obtained from a human donor with alopecia areata. Here the sequenced sample was CD8+ T cells sorted from blood, taken at week 24, from a patient treated with tofacitinib. The CDR3 nucleotides are TGTGCCAGCAGTGAACCGCCGGGGGCCCAGTACTTC. Translating it yields CASSEPPGAQYF.